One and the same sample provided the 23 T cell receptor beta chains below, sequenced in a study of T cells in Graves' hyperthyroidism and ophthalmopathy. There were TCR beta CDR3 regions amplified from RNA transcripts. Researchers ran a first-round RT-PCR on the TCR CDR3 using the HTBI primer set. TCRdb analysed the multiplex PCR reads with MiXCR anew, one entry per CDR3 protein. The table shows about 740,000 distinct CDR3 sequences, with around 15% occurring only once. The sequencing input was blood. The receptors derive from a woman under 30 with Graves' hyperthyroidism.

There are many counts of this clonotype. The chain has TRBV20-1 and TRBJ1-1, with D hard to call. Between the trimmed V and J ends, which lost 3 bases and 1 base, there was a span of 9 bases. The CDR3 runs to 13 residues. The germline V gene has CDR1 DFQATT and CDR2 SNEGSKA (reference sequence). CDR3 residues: CSARDAANTEAFF. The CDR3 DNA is TGCAGTGCTAGGGATGCAGCGAACACTGAAGCTTTCTTT.

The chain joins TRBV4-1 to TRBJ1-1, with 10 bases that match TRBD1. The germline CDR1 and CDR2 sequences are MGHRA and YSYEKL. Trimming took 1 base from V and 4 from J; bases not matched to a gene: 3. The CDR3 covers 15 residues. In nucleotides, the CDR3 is TGCGCCAGCAGCCAAGGGACAGGGGGTGGCACTGAAGCTTTCTTT. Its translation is CASSQGTGGGTEAFF.

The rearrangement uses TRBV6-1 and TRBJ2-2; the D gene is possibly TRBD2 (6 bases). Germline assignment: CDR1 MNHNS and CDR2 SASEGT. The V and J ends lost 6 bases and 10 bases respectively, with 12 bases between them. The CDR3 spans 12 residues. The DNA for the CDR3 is TGTGCCAGCAGGCCTGGAGGGGAGGAGCTGTTTTTT. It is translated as CASRPGGEELFF.

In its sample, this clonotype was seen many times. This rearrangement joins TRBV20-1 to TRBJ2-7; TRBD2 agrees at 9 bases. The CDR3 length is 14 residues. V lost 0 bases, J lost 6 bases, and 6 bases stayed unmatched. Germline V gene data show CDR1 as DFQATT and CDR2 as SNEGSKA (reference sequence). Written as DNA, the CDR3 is TGCAGTGCTAGAGAGCCTAGCGGGACAATCGAGCAGTACTTC. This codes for CSAREPSGTIEQYF.

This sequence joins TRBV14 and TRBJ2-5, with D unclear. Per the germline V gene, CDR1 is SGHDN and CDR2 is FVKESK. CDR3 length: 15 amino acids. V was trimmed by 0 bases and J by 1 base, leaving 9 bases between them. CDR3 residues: CASSQDRRRQETQYF. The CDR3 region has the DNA TGTGCCAGCAGCCAAGATAGACGACGCCAAGAGACCCAGTACTTC. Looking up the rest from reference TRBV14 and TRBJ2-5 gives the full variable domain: EAGVTQFPSHSVIEKGQTVTLRCDPISGHDNLYWYRRVMGKEIKFLLHFVKESKQDESGMPNNRFLAERTGGTYSTLKVQPAELEDSGVYFCASSQDRRRQETQYFGPGTRLLVL.

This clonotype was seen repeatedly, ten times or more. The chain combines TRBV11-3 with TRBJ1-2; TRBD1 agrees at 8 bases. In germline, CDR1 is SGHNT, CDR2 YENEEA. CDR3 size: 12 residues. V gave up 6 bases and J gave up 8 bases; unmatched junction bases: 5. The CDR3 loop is CASSKTGEGYTF. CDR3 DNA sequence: TGTGCCAGCAGTAAGACAGGGGAGGGCTACACCTTC.

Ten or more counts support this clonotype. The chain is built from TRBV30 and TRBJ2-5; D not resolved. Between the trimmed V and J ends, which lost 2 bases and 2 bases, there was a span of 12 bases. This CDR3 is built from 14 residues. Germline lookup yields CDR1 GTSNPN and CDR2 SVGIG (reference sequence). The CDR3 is CAWSPGRIQETQYF. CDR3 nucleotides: TGTGCCTGGAGTCCCGGACGGATTCAAGAGACCCAGTACTTC.

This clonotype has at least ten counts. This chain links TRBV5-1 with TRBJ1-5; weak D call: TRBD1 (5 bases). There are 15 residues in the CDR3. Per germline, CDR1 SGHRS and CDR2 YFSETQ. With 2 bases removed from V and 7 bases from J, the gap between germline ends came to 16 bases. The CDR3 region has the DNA TGCGCCAGCAGCTTAGCAGGGTCAGGCGGGCAGCCCCAGCATTTT. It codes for CASSLAGSGGQPQHF.

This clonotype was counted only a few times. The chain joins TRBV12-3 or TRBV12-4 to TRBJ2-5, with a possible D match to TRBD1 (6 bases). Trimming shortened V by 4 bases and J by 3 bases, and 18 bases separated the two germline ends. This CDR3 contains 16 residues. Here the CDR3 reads CASSSHRTVGEETQYF. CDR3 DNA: TGTGCCAGCAGTTCACACCGGACAGTTGGGGAAGAGACCCAGTACTTC.

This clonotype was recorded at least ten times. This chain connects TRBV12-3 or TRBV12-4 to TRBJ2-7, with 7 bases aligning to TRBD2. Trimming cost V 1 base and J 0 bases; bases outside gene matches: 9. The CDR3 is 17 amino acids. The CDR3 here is CASSLDRWEGHSYEQYF. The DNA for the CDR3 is TGTGCCAGCAGTTTAGATAGGTGGGAGGGCCACTCCTACGAGCAGTACTTC.

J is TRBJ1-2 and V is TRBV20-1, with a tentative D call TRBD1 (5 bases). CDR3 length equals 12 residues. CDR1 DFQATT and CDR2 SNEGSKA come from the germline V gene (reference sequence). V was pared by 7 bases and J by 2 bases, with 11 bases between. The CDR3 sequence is CSGGEGNYGYTF. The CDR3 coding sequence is TGCAGTGGGGGAGAGGGGAACTATGGCTACACCTTC.

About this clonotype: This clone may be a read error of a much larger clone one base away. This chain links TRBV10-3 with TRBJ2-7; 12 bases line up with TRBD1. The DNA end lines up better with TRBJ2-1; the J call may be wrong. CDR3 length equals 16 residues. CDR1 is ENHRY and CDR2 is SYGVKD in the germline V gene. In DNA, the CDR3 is TGTGCCATCAGTGATCCGGGACAGGGGGCTACCTACGAGCAGTTCTTC. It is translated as CAISDPGQGATYEQFF.

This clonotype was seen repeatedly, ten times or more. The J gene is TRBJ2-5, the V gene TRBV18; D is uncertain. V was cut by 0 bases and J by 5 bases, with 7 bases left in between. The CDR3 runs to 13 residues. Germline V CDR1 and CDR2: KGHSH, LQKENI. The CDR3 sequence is CASSPPAAETQYF. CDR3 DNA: TGTGCCAGCTCACCACCGGCAGCGGAGACCCAGTACTTC.

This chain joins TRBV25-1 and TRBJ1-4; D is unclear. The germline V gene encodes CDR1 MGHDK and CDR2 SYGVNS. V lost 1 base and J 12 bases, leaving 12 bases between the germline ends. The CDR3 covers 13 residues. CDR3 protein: CASSEFNQEELFF. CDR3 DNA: TGTGCCAGCAGTGAATTTAACCAGGAGGAACTGTTTTTT.

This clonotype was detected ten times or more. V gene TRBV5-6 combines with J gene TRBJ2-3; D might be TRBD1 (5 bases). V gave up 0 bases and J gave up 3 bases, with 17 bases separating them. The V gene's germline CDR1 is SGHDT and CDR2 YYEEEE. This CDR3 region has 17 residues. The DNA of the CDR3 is TGTGCCAGCAGCTTGGGATCGGCAGGGATTGGAACAGATACGCAGTATTTT. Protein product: CASSLGSAGIGTDTQYF.

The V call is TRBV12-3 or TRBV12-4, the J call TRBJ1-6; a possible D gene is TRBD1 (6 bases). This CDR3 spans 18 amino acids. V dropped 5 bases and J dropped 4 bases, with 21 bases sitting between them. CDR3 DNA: TGTGCCAGCAGTACTAACCCCCCGGGACAAAGATATAATTCACCCCTCCACTTT. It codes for CASSTNPPGQRYNSPLHF.

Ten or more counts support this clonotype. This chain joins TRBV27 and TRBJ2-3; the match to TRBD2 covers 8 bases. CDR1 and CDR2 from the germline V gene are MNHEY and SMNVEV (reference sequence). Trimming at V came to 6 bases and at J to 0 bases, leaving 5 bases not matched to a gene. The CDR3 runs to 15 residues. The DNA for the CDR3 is TGTGCCAGCAGAGGGGCTAGCGGGAGCACAGATACGCAGTATTTT. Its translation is CASRGASGSTDTQYF.

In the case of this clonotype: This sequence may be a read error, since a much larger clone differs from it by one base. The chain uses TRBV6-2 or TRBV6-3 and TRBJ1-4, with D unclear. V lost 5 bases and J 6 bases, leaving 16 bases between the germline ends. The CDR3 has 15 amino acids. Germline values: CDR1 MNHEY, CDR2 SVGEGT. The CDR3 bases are TGTGCCAGCAGTAGGCCGTGGGGTTGGGATGAAAAACTGTTTTTT. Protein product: CASSRPWGWDEKLFF.

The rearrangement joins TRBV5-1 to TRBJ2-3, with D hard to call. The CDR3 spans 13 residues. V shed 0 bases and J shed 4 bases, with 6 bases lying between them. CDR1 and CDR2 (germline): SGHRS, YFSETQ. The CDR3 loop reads CASSLVFADTQYF. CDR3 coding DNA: TGCGCCAGCAGCTTGGTATTTGCAGATACGCAGTATTTT.

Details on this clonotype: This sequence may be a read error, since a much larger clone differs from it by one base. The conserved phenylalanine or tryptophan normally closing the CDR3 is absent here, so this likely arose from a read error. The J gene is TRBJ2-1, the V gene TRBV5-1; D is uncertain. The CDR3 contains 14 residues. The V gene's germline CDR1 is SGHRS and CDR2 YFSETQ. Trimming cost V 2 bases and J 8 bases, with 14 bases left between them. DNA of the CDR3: TGCGCCAGCAGCTTTAACGGCTCTCCATATGAGCAGTTCTCC. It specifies CASSFNGSPYEQFS.

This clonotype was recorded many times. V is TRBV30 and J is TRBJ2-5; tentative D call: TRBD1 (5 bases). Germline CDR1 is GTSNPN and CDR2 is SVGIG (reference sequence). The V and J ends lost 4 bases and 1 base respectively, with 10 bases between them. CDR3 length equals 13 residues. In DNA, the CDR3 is TGTGCCTGGAATTTAGGGGTCCAAGAGACCCAGTACTTC. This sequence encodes CAWNLGVQETQYF.

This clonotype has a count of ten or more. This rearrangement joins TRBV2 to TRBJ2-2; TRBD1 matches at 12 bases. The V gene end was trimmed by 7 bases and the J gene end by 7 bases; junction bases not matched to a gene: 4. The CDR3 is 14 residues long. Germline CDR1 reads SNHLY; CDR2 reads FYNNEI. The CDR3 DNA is TGTGCCAGCACGGGACAGGGGGCTATCGGGGAGCTGTTTTTT. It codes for CASTGQGAIGELFF.

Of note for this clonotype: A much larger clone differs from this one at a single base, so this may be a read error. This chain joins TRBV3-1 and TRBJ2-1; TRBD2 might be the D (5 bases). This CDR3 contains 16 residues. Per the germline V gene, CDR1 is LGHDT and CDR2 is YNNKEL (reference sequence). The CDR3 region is CASSQAGGRPYNGQFF. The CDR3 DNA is TGTGCCAGCAGCCAGGCTGGCGGGCGGCCCTACAATGGGCAGTTCTTC.